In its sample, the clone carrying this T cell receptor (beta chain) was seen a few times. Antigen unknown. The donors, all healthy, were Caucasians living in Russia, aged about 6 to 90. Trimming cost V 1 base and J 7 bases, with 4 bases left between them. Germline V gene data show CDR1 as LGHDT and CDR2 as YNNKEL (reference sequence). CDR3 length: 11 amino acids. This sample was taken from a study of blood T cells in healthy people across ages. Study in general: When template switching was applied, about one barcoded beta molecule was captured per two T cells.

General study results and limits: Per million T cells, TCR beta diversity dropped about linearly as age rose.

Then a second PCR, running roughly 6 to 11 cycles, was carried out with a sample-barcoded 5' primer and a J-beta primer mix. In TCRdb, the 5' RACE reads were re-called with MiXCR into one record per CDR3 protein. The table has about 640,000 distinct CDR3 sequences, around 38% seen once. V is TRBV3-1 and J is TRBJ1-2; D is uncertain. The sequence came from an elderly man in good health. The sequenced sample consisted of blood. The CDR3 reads CASSQAAGYTF. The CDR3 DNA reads TGTGCCAGCAGCCAAGCGGCTGGCTACACCTTC.